This is a list of T cell receptor beta chains from one sample in a study of cytomegalovirus exposure and HLA in healthy donors. The repertoire was sequenced with immunoSEQ multiplex PCR; TCRdb's copy has only in-frame clones and lacks some. The repertoire holds some 120,000 clones, with around 70% as singletons. The specimen was PBMCs. Receptors originate from a young man in good health and CMV-seronegative. The CDR3 runs from the conserved cysteine through the conserved F or W. D genes are given only for firm matches. Clone size is stated in some rows and not others, as once, few, many or a class when expanded.

>-|16|TRBJ2-3|TRBD1|TRBV2
TGTGCCAGCAGTGAAGCGAACAGGGGGACCACAGATACGCAGTATTTT
CASSEANRGTTDTQYF
>few|15|TRBJ1-2|-|TRBV6-5
TGTGCCAGCAGTTATTGGGCGCACGCTAACTATGGCTACACCTTC
CASSYWAHANYGYTF
>few|15|TRBJ1-4|TRBD1|TRBV6-5
TGTGCCAGCACAGCCACAGGGGGCGCCGGAGAAAAACTGTTTTTT
CASTATGGAGEKLFF
>-|13|TRBJ2-2|-|TRBV7-2
TGTGCCAGCAGCTTAGCAGGGGCTGGGGAGCTGTTTTTT
CASSLAGAGELFF
>few|14|TRBJ1-5|-|TRBV6-4
TGTGCCAGCAGTGCGGGGGGGGACAATCAGCCCCAGCATTTT
CASSAGGDNQPQHF
>once|17|TRBJ2-1|-|TRBV5-1
TGCGCCAGCAGCTCGGCCCATAGCGGAGGGACCTACAATGAGCAGTTCTTC
CASSSAHSGGTYNEQFF
>-|12|TRBJ1-1|-|TRBV28
TGTGCCAGCAGTCCAGGGTATGGTGAAGCTTTCTTT
CASSPGYGEAFF
>-|15|TRBJ2-2|TRBD1|TRBV2
TGTGCCAGCACAGGGGGCGCTTATCTGTCCGGGGAGCTGTTTTTT
CASTGGAYLSGELFF
>-|12|TRBJ1-2|-|TRBV29-1
TGCAGCGTTCGGACAGATTGGGGTGGCTACACCTTC
CSVRTDWGGYTF
>few|16|TRBJ2-5|TRBD1|TRBV4-2
TGTGCCAGCAGCCAAGATAACAGGGGCCGAGAAGAGACCCAGTACTTC
CASSQDNRGREETQYF
>-|15|TRBJ1-2|-|TRBV11-2
TGTGCCAGCAGCCCGTCCCAACTGACAGTTTATGGCTACACCTTC
CASSPSQLTVYGYTF
>-|13|TRBJ1-5|-|TRBV7-8
TGTGCCAGCAGCCAACTATTGCGGGGGCCCCAGCATTTT
CASSQLLRGPQHF
>-|14|TRBJ2-1|TRBD2|TRBV18
TGTGCCAGCTCTCTCGGGACTAGATCTAATGAGCAGTTCTTC
CASSLGTRSNEQFF
>few|13|TRBJ1-5|-|TRBV6-1
TGTGCCAGCAGTGAAGTAGTCAATCAGCCCCAGCATTTT
CASSEVVNQPQHF
>-|15|TRBJ2-1|TRBD2|TRBV7-9
TGTGCCAGCAGCTCAACAAAGCGGCGGGGGAATGAGCAGTTCTTC
CASSSTKRRGNEQFF
>few|15|TRBJ2-7|TRBD2|TRBV7-3
TGTGCCAGCAGCTTAGAAGCGGGAACCTCCTACGAGCAGTACTTC
CASSLEAGTSYEQYF
>-|13|TRBJ2-5|TRBD1|TRBV29-1
TGCAGCGTTCCGACAGGGGGCCAAGAGACCCAGTACTTC
CSVPTGGQETQYF
>-|11|TRBJ1-1|-|TRBV2
TGTGCCAGCACCGGGGGAACTGAAGCTTTCTTT
CASTGGTEAFF
>-|14|TRBJ2-7|TRBD1|TRBV2
TGTGCCAGCAGGACCGGGACAGGGCCCTACGAGCAGTACTTC
CASRTGTGPYEQYF
>-|14|TRBJ2-7|-|TRBV29-1
TGCAGCGTTGTAGAGCGGGCCAGCTCCTACGAGCAGTACTTC
CSVVERASSYEQYF
>-|14|TRBJ2-1|TRBD2|TRBV29-1
TGCAGCGGGGGGTCGGGGGGCTCCTACAATGAGCAGTTCTTC
CSGGSGGSYNEQFF
>few|12|TRBJ2-7|-|TRBV28
TGTGCCAGCAGGGCAGGAACCTACGAGCAGTACTTC
CASRAGTYEQYF
>-|14|TRBJ1-1|-|TRBV27
TGTGCCAGCAGTTCCCCCAGGGCGTACGGTGAAGCTTTCTTT
CASSSPRAYGEAFF
>-|16|TRBJ2-1|TRBD2|TRBV10-1
TGCGCCAGCAGTCCATCAAGCGGGGGACATGGGGATGAGCAGTTCTTC
CASSPSSGGHGDEQFF
>-|18|TRBJ2-3|TRBD2|TRBV28
TGTGCCAGCAGTTTACCCCCAGGGAGGGAACCTGCGTCAGATACGCAGTATTTT
CASSLPPGREPASDTQYF
>-|15|TRBJ2-3|-|TRBV6-6
TGTGCCAGCAGTTACCAGGGGTCGAGGACAGATACGCAGTATTTT
CASSYQGSRTDTQYF
>-|14|TRBJ1-4|-|TRBV27
TGTGCCAGCAGTTCAATTGCAACTAATGAAAAACTGTTTTTT
CASSSIATNEKLFF
>-|14|TRBJ2-7|-|TRBV7-2
TGTGCCAGCAGGCCCAGGGGGGAAGCAAACGAGCAGTACTTC
CASRPRGEANEQYF
>few|14|TRBJ1-5|-|TRBV2
TGTGCCACCAGCGGGGATATGAGCAATCAGCCCCAGCATTTT
CATSGDMSNQPQHF
>-|15|TRBJ2-7|TRBD1|TRBV5-6
TGTGCCAGCAGCTTGCTTAGGGGACAGGGCTACGAGCAGTACTTC
CASSLLRGQGYEQYF
>-|14|TRBJ2-7|-|TRBV28
TGTGCCAGCAGGCCCCAGGGAAGGGGTTACGGGCAGTACTTC
CASRPQGRGYGQYF
>-|12|TRBJ1-4|-|TRBV28
TGTGCCAGCAGGGGGCAGGGTGAAAAACTGTTTTTT
CASRGQGEKLFF
>-|14|TRBJ2-5|-|TRBV5-1
TGCGCCAGCAGCTTGAGACAGGTACAAGAGACCCAGTACTTC
CASSLRQVQETQYF
>-|15|TRBJ2-2|TRBD1|TRBV7-8
TGTGCCAGCAGCCGGGACAGCTCGAACACCGGGGAGCTGTTTTTT
CASSRDSSNTGELFF
>-|12|TRBJ2-7|-|TRBV6-1
TGTGCCAGCGGAGTCAGGGCGGGGGCGCAGTACTTC
CASGVRAGAQYF
>few|13|TRBJ2-7|-|TRBV5-1
TGCGCCAGCAGTTTTACGGGGGCCTACGAGCAGTACTTC
CASSFTGAYEQYF
>-|17|TRBJ2-2|TRBD1|TRBV28
TGTGCCAGCAGCTGGGATACGGGACAGGGGAACACCGGGGAGCTGTTTTTT
CASSWDTGQGNTGELFF
>-|12|TRBJ2-3|-|TRBV9
TGTGCCAGCAGCCTGGGGGCAGGGACGCAGTATTTT
CASSLGAGTQYF
>once|17|TRBJ1-2|TRBD1|TRBV14
TGTGCCAGCAGCCAAGATGGGACAGGGGGCTACGACTATGGCTACACCTTC
CASSQDGTGGYDYGYTF
>-|17|TRBJ1-2|TRBD1|TRBV6-1
TGTGCCAGCAGTGATGGCATTGACAGGGGAGTGACCTATGGCTACACCTTC
CASSDGIDRGVTYGYTF
>-|15|TRBJ2-1|TRBD1|TRBV27
TGTGCCAGCAGTTTAAATGGACAGGGTATTAATGAGCAGTTCTTC
CASSLNGQGINEQFF
>-|17|TRBJ2-2|TRBD2|TRBV7-2
TGTGCCAGCAGCTTATGGGGCAGCGGGGCAGGCACCGGGGAGCTGTTTTTT
CASSLWGSGAGTGELFF
>-|16|TRBJ2-3|TRBD2|TRBV5-6
TGTGCCAGCAACCTCCGGGCGGGGGGGCCATCAGATACGCAGTATTTT
CASNLRAGGPSDTQYF
>-|13|TRBJ1-6|-|TRBV6-6
TGTGCCAGCAGGAACCAGGGTAATTCACCCCTCCACTTT
CASRNQGNSPLHF
>-|16|TRBJ2-5|TRBD2|TRBV7-2
TGTGCCAGCAGCTTAGTATCCGGGGGGGCCCAAGAGACCCAGTACTTC
CASSLVSGGAQETQYF
>-|15|TRBJ2-1|TRBD2|TRBV9
TGTGCCAGCAGCGTAGGACTAGCGGTCTACAATGAGCAGTTCTTC
CASSVGLAVYNEQFF
>-|16|TRBJ1-3|TRBD1|TRBV28
TGTGCCAGCAGTCCCCACGGACAGGTCTCTGGAAACACCATATATTTT
CASSPHGQVSGNTIYF
>few|16|TRBJ2-7|TRBD1|TRBV10-3
TGTGCCATCAGTGACCCGGCGGGACAGGGGCCCTACGAGCAGTACTTC
CAISDPAGQGPYEQYF
>-|13|TRBJ2-7|-|TRBV5-4
TGTGCCAGCAGCAGATTAGCGGACTACGAGCAGTACTTC
CASSRLADYEQYF
>-|15|TRBJ2-5|TRBD2|TRBV7-8
TGTGCCAGCAGCTTAATCGGGGGGGAAATGGGGACCCAGTACTTC
CASSLIGGEMGTQYF
>-|12|TRBJ2-7|TRBD2|TRBV30
TGTGCCTGGACTAGCGGGAGTTACGAGCAGTACTTC
CAWTSGSYEQYF
>-|15|TRBJ2-7|TRBD2|TRBV6-1
TGTGCCAGCAGTTTTGGCGGGGGGCTATCCTACGAGCAGTACTTC
CASSFGGGLSYEQYF